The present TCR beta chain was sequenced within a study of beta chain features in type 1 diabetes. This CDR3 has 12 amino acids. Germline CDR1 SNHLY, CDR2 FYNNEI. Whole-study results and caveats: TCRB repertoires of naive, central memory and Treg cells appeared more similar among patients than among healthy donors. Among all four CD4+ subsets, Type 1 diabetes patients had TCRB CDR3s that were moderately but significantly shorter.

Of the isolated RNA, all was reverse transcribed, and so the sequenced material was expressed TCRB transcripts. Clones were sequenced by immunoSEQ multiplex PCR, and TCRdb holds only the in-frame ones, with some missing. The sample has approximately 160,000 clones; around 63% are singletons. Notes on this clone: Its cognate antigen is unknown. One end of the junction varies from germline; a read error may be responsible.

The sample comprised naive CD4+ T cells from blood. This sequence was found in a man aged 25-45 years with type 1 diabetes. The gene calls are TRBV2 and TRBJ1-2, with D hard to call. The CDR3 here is CASREEQYGYTF. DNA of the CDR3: TGTGCCAGCAGAGAAGAACAGTATGGCTACACCTTC.